Listed here are 32 T cell receptor beta chains from one sample, sequenced in a study of T cell responses to AZD1222 COVID-19 vaccine. Here immunoSEQ multiplex PCR was the method, and the copy in TCRdb shows in-frame clones only, minus some. Among about 93,000 clones listed, roughly nine tenths were seen once. The source material was peripheral blood, sampled 28 days after the second AZD1222 dose. Source of these receptors: an adult who received the AZD1222 COVID-19 vaccine.

The chain has TRBV2 and TRBJ1-3, with TRBD1 matching over 9 bases. The CDR3 is 13 amino acids. V was pared by 10 bases and J by 9 bases, with 10 bases of the junction left unmatched. Looked up from germline, CDR1 is SNHLY and CDR2 is FYNNEI. Written as DNA, the CDR3 is TGTGCCATCACCGGGACAGGGTTGAGCACCATATATTTT. Translated, it gives CAITGTGLSTIYF.

The chain uses TRBV11-2 and TRBJ2-6, with unresolved D. V was clipped by 6 bases and J by 1 base, with 13 bases between them. Germline values: CDR1 SGHAT, CDR2 FQNNGV. CDR3 length equals 16 residues. CDR3 bases: TGTGCCAGCAGACCAATGACACAATCTGGGGCCAACGTCCTGACTTTC. Its translation: CASRPMTQSGANVLTF.

Only a few counts were recorded for this clone. The chain uses TRBV19 and TRBJ1-1, with unresolved D. V gave up 5 bases and J gave up 1 base, with 11 bases separating them. The germline CDR1 and CDR2 sequences are LNHDA and SQIVND (reference sequence). This CDR3 is 14 amino acids long. Written as DNA, the CDR3 is TGTGCCAGTAGTCTCTCCGACGGGAACACTGAAGCTTTCTTT. It codes for CASSLSDGNTEAFF. Filled out from reference TRBV19 and TRBJ1-1, the complete variable domain reads DGGITQSPKYLFRKEGQNVTLSCEQNLNHDAMYWYRQDPGQGLRLIYYSQIVNDFQKGDIAEGYSVSREKKESFPLTVTSAQKNPTAFYLCASSLSDGNTEAFFGQGTRLTVV.

The J gene is TRBJ1-1, the V gene TRBV29-1, with D possibly being TRBD1 (5 bases). From germline, CDR1 is SQVTM and CDR2 ANQGSEA. This CDR3 is built from 13 residues. Trimming removed 3 bases from V and 0 bases from J, with 8 bases in between. Written as DNA, the CDR3 is TGCAGCGTTGAGAAGGGGATGAACACTGAAGCTTTCTTT. Translated: CSVEKGMNTEAFF.

This chain connects TRBV10-3 to TRBJ2-7; no clear D. From germline, CDR1 is ENHRY and CDR2 SYGVKD. The CDR3 is 13 amino acids. V dropped 10 bases and J dropped 3 bases, with 16 bases sitting between them. The CDR3 protein is CATSNEKHYEQYF. The CDR3, as DNA: TGTGCCACCTCTAACGAGAAACACTACGAGCAGTACTTC.

V usage is TRBV7-9 and J usage is TRBJ1-2; TRBD1 matches 7 bases. The V segment lost 5 bases and the J segment 5 bases; nucleotides outside the gene matches: 11. CDR3 length: 15 amino acids. The V gene's germline CDR1 is SEHNR and CDR2 FQNEAQ (reference sequence). CDR3 coding DNA: TGTGCCAGCAGCCCCTCAGGGGGTTCCCCTTATGGCTACACCTTC. Encoded protein: CASSPSGGSPYGYTF.

The chain carries TRBV18 and TRBJ1-4; D is unresolved. The CDR3 covers 12 residues. Germline CDR1 is KGHSH and CDR2 is LQKENI. The ends were cut back, 4 bases at V and 8 bases at J, with 8 bases in the middle. In DNA, the CDR3 is TGTGCCAGCTCACTAGTGGAAGAAAAACTGTTTTTT. Translating gives CASSLVEEKLFF.

The chain has TRBV4-3 and TRBJ2-3; 8 positions agree with TRBD2. CDR1 is LGHNA and CDR2 is YSLEER in the germline V gene. V lost 1 base and J lost 4; bases outside the gene matches: 13. The CDR3 is made up of 18 amino acids. CDR3 DNA sequence: TGCGCCAGCAGCCAAGGCCGCACTGCGGGGGGCGGGGCAGATACGCAGTATTTT. It codes for CASSQGRTAGGGADTQYF.

This chain joins TRBV27 and TRBJ1-3, with unresolved D. Trimming removed 2 bases from V and 8 bases from J, with 10 bases in between. CDR1 and CDR2 (germline): MNHEY, SMNVEV (reference sequence). CDR3 length: 13 amino acids. Written as DNA, the CDR3 is TGTGCCAGCAGTTTAACTCAGCGGGACACCATATATTTT. It encodes CASSLTQRDTIYF.

This chain joins TRBV4-1 and TRBJ2-1; 10 nucleotides line up with TRBD2. The CDR3 totals 16 residues. Losses at the gene ends were 5 bases for V and 8 bases for J; bases not matched to a gene: 12. From germline, CDR1 is MGHRA and CDR2 YSYEKL. The CDR3 DNA follows: TGCGCCAGCAGCACCCCATCTAGCGGGAGTGTGGATGAGCAGTTCTTC. It specifies CASSTPSSGSVDEQFF.

This clone was detected only a few times. The chain combines TRBV6-2 or TRBV6-3 with TRBJ2-3; tentatively, D is TRBD1 or TRBD2 (6 bases each). From germline, CDR1 is MNHEY and CDR2 SVGEGT. With 2 bases removed from V and 6 bases from J, the gap between germline ends came to 12 bases. This CDR3 is built from 14 residues. CDR3 in amino acids: CASSYGGGADTQYF. DNA of the CDR3: TGTGCCAGCAGTTACGGAGGGGGTGCGGATACGCAGTATTTT.

This clone has just one count. V and J are TRBV19 and TRBJ2-7; possibly TRBD1 for D (6 bases). V was clipped by 4 bases and J by 1 base, with 14 bases between them. This CDR3 has 15 residues. Germline V gene sequence: CDR1 LNHDA, CDR2 SQIVND (reference sequence). The CDR3, as DNA: TGTGCCAGTAGTACGTCGACAGGCCGATCCTACGAGCAGTACTTC. Its protein product is CASSTSTGRSYEQYF.

The chain couples TRBV12-5 to TRBJ2-5, with a possible D match to TRBD1 (6 bases). Germline CDR1 reads LGHNT; CDR2 reads FRNRAP. V dropped 4 bases and J dropped 5 bases, with 11 bases sitting between them. The CDR3 has 13 residues. The CDR3 DNA reads TGTGCTAGTGGTTCCAGGGGTAGGGAGACCCAGTACTTC. Amino acid sequence: CASGSRGRETQYF.

The CDR3 DNA reads TGTGCCTGGACCCCGGGACCGACTAACTATGGCTACACCTTC. Its translation: CAWTPGPTNYGYTF. The chain links TRBV30 to TRBJ1-2; TRBD1 might be the D (5 bases). CDR3 length: 14 amino acids. The V end was cut by 4 bases, the J end by 0 bases, with 12 bases between. Germline CDR1 and CDR2: GTSNPN and SVGIG (reference sequence).

The rearrangement joins TRBV29-1 to TRBJ2-5; D call uncertain. Germline CDR1 reads SQVTM; CDR2 reads ANQGSEA. V was trimmed by 1 base and J by 0 bases, leaving 9 bases between them. This CDR3 is built from 14 residues. CDR3 sequence: CSVEGVDHQETQYF. Written as DNA, the CDR3 is TGCAGCGTTGAAGGGGTGGACCACCAAGAGACCCAGTACTTC. Full variable domain (missing parts from reference TRBV29-1 and TRBJ2-5): SAVISQKPSRDICQRGTSLTIQCQVDSQVTMMFWYRQQPGQSLTLIATANQGSEATYESGFVIDKFPISRPNLTFSTLTVSNMSPEDSSIYLCSVEGVDHQETQYFGPGTRLLVL.

The chain recombines TRBV11-2 with TRBJ2-7; TRBD1 agrees at 9 bases. The length of the CDR3 is 16 residues. CDR1 is SGHAT and CDR2 is FQNNGV in the germline V gene. V was pared by 5 bases and J by 3 bases, with 11 bases of the junction left unmatched. CDR3 protein: CASSPGSGQGFYEQYF. The CDR3 DNA reads as TGTGCCAGCAGCCCCGGGTCGGGACAGGGTTTCTACGAGCAGTACTTC.

This chain connects TRBV11-2 to TRBJ1-2, with D tentatively TRBD1 (5 bases). Germline CDR1 reads SGHAT; CDR2 reads FQNNGV. Trimming removed 2 bases from V and 10 bases from J, with 14 bases in between. This CDR3 is built from 13 residues. CDR3 bases: TGTGCCAGCAGCTTAAATCGACAGCGACACTACACCTTC. Residues: CASSLNRQRHYTF.

The chain joins TRBV4-3 to TRBJ2-2; D is unresolved. V lost 1 base to trimming and J lost 0 bases, with 15 bases between them. CDR3 length: 18 amino acids. The V gene's germline CDR1 is LGHNA and CDR2 YSLEER. In nucleotides, the CDR3 is TGCGCCAGCAGCCAAGTTTATAGGAGAGGATCGAACACCGGGGAGCTGTTTTTT. Encoded protein: CASSQVYRRGSNTGELFF.

The genes are TRBV9 and TRBJ1-2; the D is unclear. CDR1 SGDLS and CDR2 YYNGEE come from the germline V gene. This CDR3 comprises 15 residues. The V end was cut by 6 bases, the J end by 3 bases, with 18 bases between. The DNA of the CDR3 is TGTGCCAGCAAACTTTCCCCAAGGAGACACTATGGCTACACCTTC. It encodes CASKLSPRRHYGYTF.

J is TRBJ2-1 and V is TRBV7-9, with 7 bases lining up with TRBD2. Germline CDR1 and CDR2: SEHNR and FQNEAQ (reference sequence). The CDR3 runs 13 residues. J lost 8 bases, V lost 1 base, and 2 bases had no gene match. In nucleotides, the CDR3 is TGTGCCAGCAGCTTAGATGGGGGGGATGAGCAGTTCTTC. This translates into CASSLDGGDEQFF.

The CDR3 DNA is TGCGCCAGCAGCTACGCTGAAAGCGGAGCTAACTATGGCTACACCTTC. Translated, it gives CASSYAESGANYGYTF. The J gene is TRBJ1-2, the V gene TRBV5-1; no reliable D call. In germline, CDR1 is SGHRS, CDR2 YFSETQ. The CDR3 is made up of 16 amino acids. Trimming removed 3 bases from V and 0 bases from J, with 15 bases in between.

The gene calls are TRBV7-9 and TRBJ1-1; D not certain. The CDR3 length is 13 residues. Germline-derived CDR1 and CDR2 are SEHNR and FQNEAQ (reference sequence). V lost 2 bases, J lost 4 bases, and 8 bases lay in between. The CDR3 region is CASSLPSGTEAFF. CDR3 bases: TGTGCCAGCAGCTTACCTTCCGGCACTGAAGCTTTCTTT.

Details on this clone: The same CDR3 also results from other DNA sequences found in this sample. The chain couples TRBV7-3 to TRBJ2-3; 13 nucleotides line up with TRBD2. Germline-derived CDR1 and CDR2 are SGHTA and FQGTGA. The CDR3 is 17 residues long. J was trimmed by 1 base and V by 5 bases; bases with no gene match: 6. Here the CDR3 reads CASSPTGTSGGTDTQYF. CDR3 nucleotide sequence: TGTGCCAGCAGCCCAACGGGGACTAGCGGGGGCACAGATACGCAGTATTTT.

This chain connects TRBV7-9 to TRBJ2-2, with TRBD1 matching 7 bases. In germline, CDR1 is SEHNR, CDR2 FQNEAQ (reference sequence). CDR3 size: 14 residues. V was clipped by 4 bases and J by 5 bases; unmatched bases: 4. The CDR3 sequence: CASSSTGSTGELFF. The CDR3 coding sequence is TGTGCCAGCAGCTCGACAGGGAGTACCGGGGAGCTGTTTTTT.

The V call is TRBV5-1, the J call TRBJ1-2, with 11 bases that match TRBD1. V lost 4 bases to trimming and J lost 7 bases; unmatched junction nucleotides: 9. CDR3 length: 15 amino acids. Germline V gene data show CDR1 as SGHRS and CDR2 as YFSETQ. CDR3 nucleotides: TGCGCCAGCAGCCCGGGACAGGGGGTACCGGGTGGCTACACCTTC. Translated, it gives CASSPGQGVPGGYTF.

The genes are TRBV2 and TRBJ2-7, with TRBD1 matching over 10 bases. The junction had 11 bases not matched to a gene; V was cut back by 8 bases and J by 7 bases. Germline CDR1 and CDR2: SNHLY and FYNNEI. The CDR3 is made up of 14 amino acids. DNA of the CDR3: TGTGCCAGCGGACCACCGGGACAGGGGACAGAGCAGTACTTC. This gives the protein CASGPPGQGTEQYF.

This chain joins TRBV18 and TRBJ1-3; 9 bases agree with TRBD1. CDR3 length: 17 residues. CDR1 and CDR2 (germline): KGHSH, LQKENI. Unmatched junction bases numbered 5, after V lost 2 bases and J lost 0 bases. The CDR3 loop is CASSPGTTGGSGNTIYF. The CDR3 DNA reads as TGTGCCAGCTCACCAGGGACGACAGGGGGCTCTGGAAACACCATATATTTT.

The CDR3, as DNA: TGTGCCAGCAGCTTACAGGTCGGAGATTCACCCCTCCACTTT. Its translation: CASSLQVGDSPLHF. This chain joins TRBV7-2 and TRBJ1-6; D is ambiguous. Trimming took 2 bases from V and 8 from J, leaving 10 bases between them. This CDR3 is 14 amino acids long. The germline V gene encodes CDR1 SGHTA and CDR2 FQGNSA.

The V call is TRBV5-8, the J call TRBJ2-3; possible D gene TRBD1, 6 bases. From germline, CDR1 is SGHTS and CDR2 YDEGEE. V was trimmed by 6 bases and J by 2 bases, leaving 10 bases between them. The CDR3 is 13 amino acids. The CDR3 DNA is TGTGCCAGCACCTCAGGGGCCACAGATACGCAGTATTTT. It encodes CASTSGATDTQYF. Supplemented by reference TRBV5-8 and TRBJ2-3, the full variable domain reads EAGVTQSPTHLIKTRGQQATLRCSPISGHTSVYWYQQALGLGLQFLLWYDEGEERNRGNFPPRFSGRQFPNYSSELNVNALELEDSALYLCASTSGATDTQYFGPGTRLTVL.

This chain links TRBV7-9 with TRBJ1-2; D gene uncertain. The CDR3 spans 12 residues. Looked up from germline, CDR1 is SEHNR and CDR2 is FQNEAQ (reference sequence). Deletions cut 3 bases from V and 8 bases from J, with 10 bases between. CDR3 bases: TGTGCCAGCAGCTTTTGGGGAACCGGCTACACCTTC. This translates into CASSFWGTGYTF.

This clone was detected once. The chain recombines TRBV5-6 with TRBJ2-7; 9 positions match TRBD2. CDR3 size: 16 residues. In germline, CDR1 is SGHDT, CDR2 YYEEEE. Trimming cost V 0 bases and J 1 base; bases outside gene matches: 5. The CDR3 DNA reads TGTGCCAGCAGCTTGGGTCCTAGCGGGATTTCCTACGAGCAGTACTTC. Residues: CASSLGPSGISYEQYF.

The rearrangement uses TRBV25-1 and TRBJ1-1; TRBD1 might be the D (6 bases). Trimming took off 1 base at V and 4 bases at J, with 13 bases between the two ends. Germline loops: CDR1 MGHDK, CDR2 SYGVNS. This CDR3 spans 15 amino acids. The CDR3 DNA reads as TGTGCCAGCAGTGAATTTGCAGGGGTATTCACTGAAGCTTTCTTT. Translated: CASSEFAGVFTEAFF.